This entry concerns a single TCR beta chain. This clonotype was detected ten times or more. This clone's antigen is unknown. Base qualities are not provided; no much larger clone lies one nucleotide away. Every donor was a healthy Caucasian. Three pairs of female monozygotic twins, all aged about 18 to 30 years, made up the twin cohort. RNA for TCR libraries was isolated from peripheral blood mononuclear cells. This sample was included in a study of identical twins (dated by TCRdb to the mid-2010s). At the level of the whole study: To test whether fetal clonotypes persist, the study used deep sequencing on TCR alpha and beta repertoires from monozygotic twins, unrelated adults of various ages, and cord blood. To rule out contamination, replicate twin experiments were performed at different times with different library preparation protocols. Study-wide conclusions, independent of this receptor: Zero-insertion analyses could be partly confounded by invariant T cells such as MAIT and iNKT, though diverse VJ usage argued against such confounding for most clonotypes. Because the same donors could not be followed over many years, the conclusions relied on cross-sectional statistical analysis. Compared with coincidental sharing between unrelated individuals, an excess of low generation-probability sequences was observed among out-of-frame TCR alpha sequences shared between twins. In monozygotic twins, recombination models systematically underestimated out-of-frame TCR alpha sharing, but the models matched the sharing seen between unrelated individuals. Fewer insertions were carried by abundant cord blood beta clonotypes; a weaker similar trend was observed in young adult naive repertoires, while no such trend was observed in memory repertoires. In beta out-of-frame sequences, excess twin sharing was weaker, because having fewer shared sequences lowered the signal-to-noise ratio.

The library was made by 5' RACE. Sequencer: Illumina HiSeq 2000. A universal primer binding site was added through template switching, and the final cDNA carried a unique molecular identifier so that TCR cDNA molecules could be counted accurately. First-strand cDNA for TCR alpha and beta chains was synthesized from specific primers in the conserved constant-segment region. To control for contamination, every cDNA library carried two barcodes: a SMART-Mk sample barcode plus Illumina barcodes. TruSeq adapter sequences, together with Illumina sample barcodes, were added in two successive PCR steps. TCR alpha and beta cDNA libraries were sequenced on the Illumina HiSeq platform with custom primers. The study's processing was this. Raw reads were processed with MiGEC to extract unique molecular identifiers, and MiXCR was used to determine CDR3 positions. For each individual, recombination models were inferred using an EM algorithm with the repgenHMM and IGoR tools. The analysis of shared clonotypes was done with the tcR package in R, with sharing normalized by the product of cloneset sizes. Out-of-frame nonproductive sequences were analyzed to study raw recombination free of thymic and clonal selection effects. TCRdb reanalyzed the raw reads on its own, using fastp at Q25 for trimming and MiXCR for clone calling, and kept in-frame beta chains. Entries are consolidated by CDR3 protein sequence, retaining the most common genes and DNA. It is TCRdb's table, rather than the study itself, that gives the V and J calls and clone size. For this sample there are hundreds of thousands of distinct CDR3 sequences; less than 9% appear just once. The ten largest account for 1.5% to 2% of the sample.

The germline V and J ends show losses of 5 bases and 5 bases respectively, and no gene match explains 11 bases of the junction. Spanning cysteine to phenylalanine, the CDR3 consists of 15 amino acids. Just CDR3 DNA is preserved here, 45 bases in frame from base 1. Based on the germline V gene, the CDR1 and CDR2 sequences are SGHRS and YFSETQ. This sample was shared with a second study, whose subject was yellow fever vaccine responses in identical twins. As the second publication notes: According to the authors, the vaccine-induced T cell response in identical twins seemed to be partly convergent and partly specific to each individual. Focusing on identical twins, the study followed the T cell clones that responded to the vaccine, and did so with precision.

The sequence derives from a woman aged 18-29 years in good health. The chain is assembled from TRBV5-1 and TRBJ1-1; 8 central nucleotides agree with TRBD1. The sequencing sample was made of PBMCs. The encoded CDR3 is CASRPQGEGRTEAFF. The bases are TGCGCCAGCAGACCACAGGGGGAAGGTAGGACTGAAGCTTTCTTT.